The 7 T cell receptor beta chains presented below share a single source sample, sequenced in a study of cytomegalovirus exposure and HLA in healthy donors (TCRdb year 2017). The library was made by the immunoSEQ multiplex PCR assay. TCRdb obtained this table from immuneACCESS and retained in-frame rearrangements with V and J assigned. These tables miss some clones; where compared with another copy, unresolved V genes account for less than half of the shortfall, and the remainder is unexplained. This sample comprises some 49,000 clones, roughly 92% of them detected only once. 1.4% of the sample lies in the top ten. Sequencing was performed on PBMCs. All receptors come from a man younger than 30 in good health and CMV-seronegative.

This chain joins TRBV2 and TRBJ2-7, with D perhaps matching TRBD2 (5 bases). The CDR3 contains 15 residues. The germline V gene encodes CDR1 SNHLY and CDR2 FYNNEI. Between the trimmed V and J ends, which lost 3 bases and 4 bases, there was a span of 16 bases. The CDR3, as DNA: TGTGCCAGCAGTGATTCAGAGGGTGGGAGATACGAGCAGTACTTC. It is translated as CASSDSEGGRYEQYF.

The chain recombines TRBV6-1 with TRBJ1-2; no clear D. Germline V lookup: CDR1 MNHNS, CDR2 SASEGT. The CDR3 length is 17 residues. Between the trimmed V and J ends, which lost 2 bases and 4 bases, there was a span of 20 bases. The CDR3 DNA is TGTGCCAGCAGTGAAAAGGCGGGCGGGTACGCAGGCTATGGCTACACCTTC. Translating it yields CASSEKAGGYAGYGYTF.

V and J are TRBV5-6 and TRBJ2-7; 8 nucleotides agree with TRBD1. The CDR3 spans 12 residues. Germline V gene lookup returns CDR1 SGHDT and CDR2 YYEEEE. V lost 3 bases and J lost 7; bases outside the gene matches: 3. CDR3 sequence reads: CASSSTGGEQYF. In DNA form, the CDR3 reads TGTGCCAGCAGCTCAACAGGGGGAGAGCAGTACTTC.

This chain joins TRBV11-1 and TRBJ2-7; TRBD2 aligns across 8 bases. Germline V CDR1 and CDR2: SGHAT, FQDESV (reference sequence). Losses at the gene ends were 5 bases for V and 5 bases for J; bases not matched to a gene: 5. CDR3 length equals 13 residues. The CDR3 nucleotides read TGTGCCAGCAGCCTCGGACTAGCTAACGAGCAGTACTTC. This translates into CASSLGLANEQYF.

The chain has TRBV27 and TRBJ2-3; 7 bases fit TRBD1. V gave up 6 bases and J gave up 0 bases; unmatched junction bases: 12. From germline, CDR1 is MNHEY and CDR2 SMNVEV (reference sequence). The CDR3 loop spans 17 amino acids. DNA for the CDR3: TGTGCCAGCAGAGACGCTACGACAGGGTTTAGCACAGATACGCAGTATTTT. Amino acids: CASRDATTGFSTDTQYF.

This clone was found once. The chain couples TRBV19 to TRBJ1-2; 7 positions match TRBD1. Germline trimming cut 10 bases from V and 5 bases from J; bases unmatched to any gene: 10. CDR3 length: 13 amino acids. Germline V gene sequence: CDR1 LNHDA, CDR2 SQIVND (reference sequence). CDR3 in amino acids: CAKDIRDSYGYTF. The CDR3 nucleotides read TGTGCCAAAGACATCCGGGACAGTTATGGCTACACCTTC. The full variable domain, in which reference TRBV19 and TRBJ1-2 provide the parts outside the CDR3, is DGGITQSPKYLFRKEGQNVTLSCEQNLNHDAMYWYRQDPGQGLRLIYYSQIVNDFQKGDIAEGYSVSREKKESFPLTVTSAQKNPTAFYLCAKDIRDSYGYTFGSGTRLTVV.

J is TRBJ2-1 and V is TRBV2, with TRBD2 matching 16 bases. CDR3 length equals 18 residues. The trim removed 6 bases at V and 2 bases at J, leaving 7 bases unmatched. Germline CDR1 is SNHLY and CDR2 is FYNNEI. The CDR3 spells CASRPGLAGGPTYNEQFF. The CDR3, as DNA: TGTGCCAGCAGACCGGGACTAGCGGGAGGGCCGACCTACAATGAGCAGTTCTTC.